The clone carrying this T cell receptor beta chain was observed at least ten times. This CDR3 spans 13 amino acids. Germline lookup yields CDR1 SQVTM and CDR2 ANQGSEA. The ends lost 7 bases at V and 4 bases at J; junction bases unmatched: 9. As for the cDNA, it was generated by 5'RACE with 10-nucleotide random UMIs. TCRdb independently ran MiXCR on the 5' RACE reads; one entry per CDR3 protein. This sample has 70,000 to 95,000 distinct CDR3 sequences, with 17% found just once. The record originates from a study of neurological immune-mediated disorders. The clonotype comes from a woman aged 40-49 years in good health. Sample: PBMCs. The V call is TRBV29-1, the J call TRBJ1-2, with 7 positions matching TRBD1. In DNA, the CDR3 is TGCAGCGCGAGGGACAGTGATAGCTATGGCTACACCTTC. This encodes CSARDSDSYGYTF.